This T cell receptor (beta chain) was captured by sequencing in a study of OX40 agonist ivuxolimab in advanced cancers. Study details: Prior checkpoint blockade (anti-PD-1, anti-PD-L1 or anti-CTLA-4) was permitted; over 30% had it.

Overall study results and limits: Still undetermined is the antigen specificity of the expanded peripheral T cells.

Method: immunoSEQ multiplex PCR; TCRdb's copy keeps in-frame clones and lacks some. This table holds about 73,000 clones, 86% found once. About this clone itself: Its cognate antigen is unknown.

This sequence originates from an adult with an advanced solid tumor such as melanoma, head and neck, liver or kidney cancer. Sequences were derived from CD4+ or CD8+ T cells sorted from blood, sampled in a trial of the OX40 agonist ivuxolimab.

The chain's CDR3 is CASSLVGGSGANVLTF. CDR3 nucleotides: TGTGCCAGCAGCTTGGTAGGGGGTTCAGGGGCCAACGTCCTGACTTTC. This rearrangement joins TRBV5-6 to TRBJ2-6, with a tentative D call TRBD1 (6 bases). Trimming took 0 bases from V and 4 from J, leaving 11 bases between them. Germline V CDR1 and CDR2: SGHDT, YYEEEE. CDR3 length equals 16 residues. The full variable domain, completed using reference TRBV5-6 and TRBJ2-6, is DAGVTQSPTHLIKTRGQQVTLRCSPKSGHDTVSWYQQALGQGPQFIFQYYEEEERQRGNFPDRFSGHQFPNYSSELNVNALLLGDSALYLCASSLVGGSGANVLTFGAGSRLTVL.